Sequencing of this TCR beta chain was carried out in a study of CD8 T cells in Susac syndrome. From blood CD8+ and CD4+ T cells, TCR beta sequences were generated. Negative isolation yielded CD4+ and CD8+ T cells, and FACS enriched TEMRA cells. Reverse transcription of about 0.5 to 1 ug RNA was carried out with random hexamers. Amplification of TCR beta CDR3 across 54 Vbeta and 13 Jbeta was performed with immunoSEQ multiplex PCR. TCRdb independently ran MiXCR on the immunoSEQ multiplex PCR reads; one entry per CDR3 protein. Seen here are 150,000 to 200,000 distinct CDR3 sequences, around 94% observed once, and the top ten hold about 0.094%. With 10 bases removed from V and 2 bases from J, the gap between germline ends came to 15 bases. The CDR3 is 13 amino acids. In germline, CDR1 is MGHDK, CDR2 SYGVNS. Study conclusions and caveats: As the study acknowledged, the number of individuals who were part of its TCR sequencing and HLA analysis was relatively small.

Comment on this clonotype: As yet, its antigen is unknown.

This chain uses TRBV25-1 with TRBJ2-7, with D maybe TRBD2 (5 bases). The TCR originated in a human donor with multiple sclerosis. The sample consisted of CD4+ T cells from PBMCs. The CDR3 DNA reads TGTGCCACTAGCCCCGGATCCACCTACGAGCAGTACTTC. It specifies CATSPGSTYEQYF.